This T cell receptor beta chain was documented in a study of blood T cell repertoires in COVID-19. Overall study context: In each case, the material was cDNA or gDNA derived from T cells, B-cell-depleted T cells, or PBMCs.

V gave up 5 bases and J gave up 7 bases, with 12 bases separating them. Germline CDR1 reads SNHLY; CDR2 reads FYNNEI. The CDR3 has 13 residues. Cohort 3 donors were reported recovered after two negative PCRs, clearance, or symptom resolution. In this sample, this clone turned up a few times. Profiling relied on immunoSEQ multiplex PCR, and the TCRdb table lists in-frame clones only, not all of them. The sample has 250,000 to 350,000 clones, 85% to 90% seen once. The TCR comes from a young woman who had recovered from COVID-19. V is TRBV2 and J is TRBJ1-5; a possible D gene is TRBD1 (6 bases). Sequencing was done on a sample of PBMCs or T cells enriched from blood (not recorded which). The CDR3, as DNA: TGTGCCAGCAGTTACGACAGGTGGCAGCCCCAGCATTTT. This gives the protein CASSYDRWQPQHF.